This T cell receptor beta chain was observed in a study of patients and donors after allogeneic stem cell transplantation. TCRdb re-derived calls from the RT-PCR reads in MiXCR, one entry per CDR3 protein. Of 390,000 or so distinct CDR3 sequences listed, 16% were seen once; the top ten hold 6% to 8%. This CDR3 is built from 17 residues. Per the germline V gene, CDR1 is SNHLY and CDR2 is FYNNEI. V gave up 6 bases and J gave up 5 bases; unmatched junction bases: 10. Sequenced material: blood, either unsorted or a sorted T cell fraction (not recorded which). This clonotype was sampled from a human donor who was either an allogeneic HSCT recipient or a stem cell or donor lymphocyte infusion donor (not recorded which). It is not recorded whose cells these are; they may come from a transplant donor. The J gene is TRBJ2-5, the V gene TRBV2; 15 nucleotides agree with TRBD2. CDR3 sequence: CASRVGTSGRSRETQYF. In nucleotides, the CDR3 is TGTGCCAGCAGAGTTGGGACTAGCGGGAGGTCGAGGGAGACCCAGTACTTC.